This T cell receptor beta chain appears in the sequencing data of a study of cytomegalovirus exposure and HLA in healthy donors (dated by TCRdb to the late 2010s). Background for the entire study: According to a later analysis, the approximately 120 validation repertoires were produced on the same platform as the 700 or so repertoires of the first cohort. Along with the roughly 710-subject first cohort, a separate validation cohort of roughly 110 different subjects was used. High-throughput TCR immunosequencing, statistical association of individual TCRs with disease status, and machine learning were combined to predict cytomegalovirus infection status. The study aimed to test whether cataloging public T cell receptors could reveal signatures of past pathogen exposure. Here is what the overall study found, with its caveats: It was suggested by the authors that the approach could potentially be generalized to other disease states and immunological phenotypes. Most TCR sequences were seen in very few donors, while some public TCRs were found in many individuals. In vitro tests confirmed that a few of the cytomegalovirus-associated TCR beta chains recognize cytomegalovirus antigens. The validation cohort had no HLA typing available for a later analysis, so co-occurrence within that cohort was assessed over all 120 or so repertoires. Cytomegalovirus status was reported to be diagnosed by the classifier with high specificity and sensitivity in both the original and validation cohorts. The study gave a list of about 160 TCR beta chains associated with cytomegalovirus. A later analysis found that TCRs clustered in the first cohort also tended to co-occur in the approximately 120 validation repertoires, with approximately 94% of cluster scores above 0.

Library method: the immunoSEQ multiplex PCR assay. From the authors' description of their analysis: A statistical classification framework was built for diagnosing cytomegalovirus status from the catalog of TCR beta chain sequences. TCRdb's version of the immuneACCESS table is confined to in-frame rearrangements and falls short of the full clone set. An unresolved V gene accounts for under half of the shortfall where checked; the remainder is of unknown origin. The V and J calls and clone size come from that table; D and trimming were worked out from the DNA. The sample profile shows about 150,000 clones; 85% to 90% of them were found once. Approximately 3.2% of the sample rests with the top ten. V sheds 6 bases and J sheds 6 bases, leaving 8 bases between their ends. The CDR3 runs 11 residues from the cysteine to the phenylalanine. CDR3 DNA is the only sequence kept; it has 33 bases, read in frame from the first base. Based on the germline V gene (reference sequence), the CDR1 and CDR2 sequences are SEHNR and FQNEAQ.

A note on this clone: Its antigen remains unidentified. The input lacks base qualities; no much larger clone sits a single base away.

Donors formed part of the validation cohort, which comprised 120 subjects and was distinct from the first cohort of under 800 subjects. The receptor's source is a young woman in good health and CMV-seropositive. The sequencing input was PBMCs. This sequence uses TRBV7-9 and TRBJ1-2; too little of a D gene remains to name it. The CDR3 corresponds to CASRQVDGYTF. The DNA sequence is TGTGCCAGCAGGCAGGTGGATGGCTACACCTTC.